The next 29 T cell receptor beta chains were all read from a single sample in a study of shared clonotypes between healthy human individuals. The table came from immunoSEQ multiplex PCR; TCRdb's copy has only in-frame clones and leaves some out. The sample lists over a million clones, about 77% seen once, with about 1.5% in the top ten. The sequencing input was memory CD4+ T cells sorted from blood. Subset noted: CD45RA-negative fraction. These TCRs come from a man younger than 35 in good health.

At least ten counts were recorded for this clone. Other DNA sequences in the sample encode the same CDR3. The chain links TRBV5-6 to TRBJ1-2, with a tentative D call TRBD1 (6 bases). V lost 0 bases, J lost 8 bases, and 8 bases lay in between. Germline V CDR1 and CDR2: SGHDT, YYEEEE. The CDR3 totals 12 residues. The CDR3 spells CASSLVGGGYTF. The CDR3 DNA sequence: TGTGCCAGCAGCTTGGTAGGGGGAGGCTACACCTTC. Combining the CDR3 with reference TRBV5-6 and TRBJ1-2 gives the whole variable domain DAGVTQSPTHLIKTRGQQVTLRCSPKSGHDTVSWYQQALGQGPQFIFQYYEEEERQRGNFPDRFSGHQFPNYSSELNVNALLLGDSALYLCASSLVGGGYTFGSGTRLTVV.

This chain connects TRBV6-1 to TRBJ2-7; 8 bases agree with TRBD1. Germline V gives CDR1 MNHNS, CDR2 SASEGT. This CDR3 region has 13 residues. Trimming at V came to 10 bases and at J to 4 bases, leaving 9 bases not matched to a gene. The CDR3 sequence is CATRDRFLYEQYF. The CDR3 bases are TGTGCCACCCGGGACAGGTTTCTGTACGAGCAGTACTTC.

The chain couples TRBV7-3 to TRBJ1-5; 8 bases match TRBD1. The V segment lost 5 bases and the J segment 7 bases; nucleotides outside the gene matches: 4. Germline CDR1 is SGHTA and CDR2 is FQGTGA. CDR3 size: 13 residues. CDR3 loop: CASSVDRGQPQHF. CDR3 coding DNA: TGTGCCAGCAGCGTAGACAGGGGCCAGCCCCAGCATTTT.

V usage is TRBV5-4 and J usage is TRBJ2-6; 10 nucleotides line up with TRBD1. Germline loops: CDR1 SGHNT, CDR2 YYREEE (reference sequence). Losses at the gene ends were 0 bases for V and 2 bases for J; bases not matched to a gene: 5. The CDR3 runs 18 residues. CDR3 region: CASSLGTGGKTGANVLTF. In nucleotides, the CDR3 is TGTGCCAGCAGCTTGGGGACAGGGGGTAAAACTGGGGCCAACGTCCTGACTTTC.

DNA of the CDR3: TGTGCCAGCTCACTACAGGACAGCCAAGAGACCCAGTACTTC. Amino acids: CASSLQDSQETQYF. The chain couples TRBV18 to TRBJ2-5; the D gene is possibly TRBD1 (6 bases). The germline V gene encodes CDR1 KGHSH and CDR2 LQKENI. The CDR3 length is 14 residues. V lost 4 bases and J lost 1, with 10 bases in between.

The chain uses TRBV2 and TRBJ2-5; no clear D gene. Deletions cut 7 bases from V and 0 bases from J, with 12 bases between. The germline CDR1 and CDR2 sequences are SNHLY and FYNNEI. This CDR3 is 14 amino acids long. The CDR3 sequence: CASNHDNNQETQYF. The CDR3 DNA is TGTGCCAGCAACCACGACAACAACCAAGAGACCCAGTACTTC.

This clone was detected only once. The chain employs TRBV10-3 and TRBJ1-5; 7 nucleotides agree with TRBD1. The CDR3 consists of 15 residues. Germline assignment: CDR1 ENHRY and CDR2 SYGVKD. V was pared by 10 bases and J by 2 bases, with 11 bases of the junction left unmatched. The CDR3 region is CATLDRVEGNQPQHF. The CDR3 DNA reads TGTGCCACCTTAGACAGGGTCGAGGGCAATCAGCCCCAGCATTTT.

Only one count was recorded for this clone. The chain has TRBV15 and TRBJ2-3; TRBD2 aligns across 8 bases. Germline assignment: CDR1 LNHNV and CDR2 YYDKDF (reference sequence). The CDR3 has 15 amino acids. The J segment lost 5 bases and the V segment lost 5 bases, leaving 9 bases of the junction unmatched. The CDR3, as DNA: TGTGCCACCAGCGCTCCGGGACTAGGCAAAGATACGCAGTATTTT. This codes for CATSAPGLGKDTQYF.

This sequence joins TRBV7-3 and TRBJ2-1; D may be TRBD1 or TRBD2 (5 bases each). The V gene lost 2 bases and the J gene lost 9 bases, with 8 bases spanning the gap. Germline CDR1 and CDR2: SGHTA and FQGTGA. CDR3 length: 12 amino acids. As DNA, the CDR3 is TGTGCCAGCAGCTTAGGGGGTTCTGAGCAGTTCTTC. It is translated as CASSLGGSEQFF.

The CDR3 loop reads CASSQGDREGFQPQHF. DNA for the CDR3: TGCGCCAGCAGCCAAGGGGACAGGGAAGGCTTTCAGCCCCAGCATTTT. The chain couples TRBV4-1 to TRBJ1-5; 9 nucleotides align to TRBD1. The length of the CDR3 is 16 residues. CDR1 and CDR2 from the germline V gene are MGHRA and YSYEKL. J gave up 6 bases and V 1 base, and 7 bases lay outside the gene matches.

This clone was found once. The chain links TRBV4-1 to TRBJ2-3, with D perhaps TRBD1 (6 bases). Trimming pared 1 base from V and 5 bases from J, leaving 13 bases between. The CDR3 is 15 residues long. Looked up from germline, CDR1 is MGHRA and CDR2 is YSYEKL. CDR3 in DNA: TGCGCCAGCAGCCAAGGGCCAGGGGAAAGAGATACGCAGTATTTT. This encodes CASSQGPGERDTQYF.

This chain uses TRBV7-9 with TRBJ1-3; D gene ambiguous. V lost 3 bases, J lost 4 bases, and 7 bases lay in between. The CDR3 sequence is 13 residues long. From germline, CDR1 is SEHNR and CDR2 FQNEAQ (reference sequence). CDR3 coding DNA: TGTGCCAGCAGCTTGGGCGGGGGAAACACCATATATTTT. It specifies CASSLGGGNTIYF. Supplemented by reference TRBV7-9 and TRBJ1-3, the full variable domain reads DTGVSQNPRHKITKRGQNVTFRCDPISEHNRLYWYRQTLGQGPEFLTYFQNEAQLEKSRLLSDRFSAERPKGSFSTLEIQRTEQGDSAMYLCASSLGGGNTIYFGEGSWLTVV.

The CDR3: CASSSWTGKDSPLHF. The DNA of the CDR3 is TGTGCCAGCAGCTCCTGGACAGGGAAAGATTCACCCCTCCACTTT. This sequence joins TRBV11-1 and TRBJ1-6, with TRBD1 matching 8 bases. With 4 bases clipped from V and 8 bases from J, the junction kept 7 bases outside the gene matches. The CDR3 runs 15 residues. Germline V lookup: CDR1 SGHAT, CDR2 FQDESV (reference sequence).

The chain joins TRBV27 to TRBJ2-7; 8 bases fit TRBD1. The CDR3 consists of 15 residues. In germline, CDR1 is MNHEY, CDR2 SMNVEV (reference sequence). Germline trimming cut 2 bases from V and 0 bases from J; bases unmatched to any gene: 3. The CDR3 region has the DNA TGTGCCAGCAGTTTAGTTGGACAGGGCTCCTACGAGCAGTACTTC. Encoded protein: CASSLVGQGSYEQYF.

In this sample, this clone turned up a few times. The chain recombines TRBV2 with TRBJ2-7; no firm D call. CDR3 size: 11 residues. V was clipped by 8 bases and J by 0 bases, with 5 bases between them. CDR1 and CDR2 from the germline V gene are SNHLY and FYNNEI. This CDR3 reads CASGSSYEQYF. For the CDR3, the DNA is TGTGCCAGCGGCAGCTCCTACGAGCAGTACTTC.

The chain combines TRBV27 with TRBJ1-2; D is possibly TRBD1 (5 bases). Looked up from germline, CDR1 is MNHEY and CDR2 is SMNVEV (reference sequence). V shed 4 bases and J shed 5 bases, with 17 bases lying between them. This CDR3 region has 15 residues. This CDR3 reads CASSSRAQGDYGYTF. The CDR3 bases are TGTGCCAGCAGTTCTAGGGCCCAGGGAGATTATGGCTACACCTTC.

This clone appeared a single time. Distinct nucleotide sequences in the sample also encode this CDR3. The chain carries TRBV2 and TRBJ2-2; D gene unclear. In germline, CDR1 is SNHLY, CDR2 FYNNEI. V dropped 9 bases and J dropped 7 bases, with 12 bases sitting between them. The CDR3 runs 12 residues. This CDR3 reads CASTLTVGELFF. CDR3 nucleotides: TGTGCCAGTACTCTAACGGTCGGGGAGCTGTTTTTT.

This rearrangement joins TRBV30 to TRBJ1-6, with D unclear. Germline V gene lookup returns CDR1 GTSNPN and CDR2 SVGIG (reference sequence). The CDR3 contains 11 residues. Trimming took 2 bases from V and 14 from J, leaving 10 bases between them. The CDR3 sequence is CAWSRGPSLHF. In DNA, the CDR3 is TGTGCCTGGAGTCGAGGGCCTTCCCTCCACTTT. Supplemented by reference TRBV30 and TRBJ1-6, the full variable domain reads SQTIHQWPATLVQPVGSPLSLECTVEGTSNPNLYWYRQAAGRGLQLLFYSVGIGQISSEVPQNLSASRPQDRQFILSSKKLLLSDSGFYLCAWSRGPSLHFGNGTRLTVT.

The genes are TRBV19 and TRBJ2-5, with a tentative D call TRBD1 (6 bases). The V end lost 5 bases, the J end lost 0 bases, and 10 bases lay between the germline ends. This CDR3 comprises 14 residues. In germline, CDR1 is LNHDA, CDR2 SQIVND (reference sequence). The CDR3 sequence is CASSWGLNQETQYF. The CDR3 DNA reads TGTGCCAGTAGTTGGGGGCTAAACCAAGAGACCCAGTACTTC.

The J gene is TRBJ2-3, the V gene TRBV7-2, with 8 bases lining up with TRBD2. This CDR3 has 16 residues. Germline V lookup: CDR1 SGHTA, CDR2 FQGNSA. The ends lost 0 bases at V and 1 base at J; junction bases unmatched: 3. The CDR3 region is CASSLAGGLGTDTQYF. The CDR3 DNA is TGTGCCAGCAGCTTAGCGGGGGGACTAGGCACAGATACGCAGTATTTT.

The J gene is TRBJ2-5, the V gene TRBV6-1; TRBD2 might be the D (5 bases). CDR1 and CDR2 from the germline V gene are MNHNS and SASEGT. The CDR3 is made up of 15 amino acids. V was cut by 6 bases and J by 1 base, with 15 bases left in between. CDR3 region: CASRDSQRVQETQYF. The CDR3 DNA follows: TGTGCCAGCAGGGACTCCCAAAGGGTCCAAGAGACCCAGTACTTC.

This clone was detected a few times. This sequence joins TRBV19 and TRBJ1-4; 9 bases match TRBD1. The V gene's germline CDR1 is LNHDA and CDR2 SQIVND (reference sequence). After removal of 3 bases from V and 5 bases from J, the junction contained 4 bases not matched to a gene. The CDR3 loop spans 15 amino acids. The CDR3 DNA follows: TGTGCCAGTAGTATTTTCGGACAGGGGAATGAAAAACTGTTTTTT. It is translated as CASSIFGQGNEKLFF.

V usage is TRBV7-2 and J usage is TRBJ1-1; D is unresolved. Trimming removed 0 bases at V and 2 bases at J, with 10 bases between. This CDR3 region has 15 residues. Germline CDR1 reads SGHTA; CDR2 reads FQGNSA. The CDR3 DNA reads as TGTGCCAGCAGCTTAGCGGGGAGGATCAACACTGAAGCTTTCTTT. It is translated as CASSLAGRINTEAFF.

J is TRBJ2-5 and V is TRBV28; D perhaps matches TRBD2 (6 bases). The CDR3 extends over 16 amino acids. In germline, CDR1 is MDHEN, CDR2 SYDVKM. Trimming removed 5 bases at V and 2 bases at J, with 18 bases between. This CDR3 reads CASSGVMGGNQETQYF. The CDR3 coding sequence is TGTGCCAGCAGTGGGGTGATGGGGGGTAATCAAGAGACCCAGTACTTC.

CDR3 region: CASRPRGLQETQYF. CDR3 in DNA: TGTGCCAGCAGACCTCGGGGCCTACAAGAGACCCAGTACTTC. The genes are TRBV2 and TRBJ2-5; the D gene could be TRBD1 or TRBD2 (5 bases each). There are 14 residues in the CDR3. In germline, CDR1 is SNHLY, CDR2 FYNNEI. V dropped 6 bases and J dropped 2 bases, with 13 bases sitting between them.

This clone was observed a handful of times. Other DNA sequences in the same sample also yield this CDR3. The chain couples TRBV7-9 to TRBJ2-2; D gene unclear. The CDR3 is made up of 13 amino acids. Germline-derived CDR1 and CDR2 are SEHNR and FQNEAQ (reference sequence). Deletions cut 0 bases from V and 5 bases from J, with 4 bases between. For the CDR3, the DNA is TGTGCCAGCAGCTTAGCTGGGACCGGGGAGCTGTTTTTT. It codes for CASSLAGTGELFF.

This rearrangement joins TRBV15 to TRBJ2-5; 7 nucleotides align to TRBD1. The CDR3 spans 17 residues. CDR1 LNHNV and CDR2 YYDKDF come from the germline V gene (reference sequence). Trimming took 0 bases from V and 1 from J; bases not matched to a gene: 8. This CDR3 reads CATSRDPSRGTQETQYF. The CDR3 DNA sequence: TGTGCCACCAGCAGAGATCCATCCAGGGGGACCCAAGAGACCCAGTACTTC.

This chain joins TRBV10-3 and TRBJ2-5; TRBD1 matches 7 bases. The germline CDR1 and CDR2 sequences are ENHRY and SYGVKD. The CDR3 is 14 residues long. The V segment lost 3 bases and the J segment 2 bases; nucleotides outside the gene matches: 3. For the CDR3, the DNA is TGTGCCATCAGTGAAGGGGACAGACAAGAGACCCAGTACTTC. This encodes CAISEGDRQETQYF.

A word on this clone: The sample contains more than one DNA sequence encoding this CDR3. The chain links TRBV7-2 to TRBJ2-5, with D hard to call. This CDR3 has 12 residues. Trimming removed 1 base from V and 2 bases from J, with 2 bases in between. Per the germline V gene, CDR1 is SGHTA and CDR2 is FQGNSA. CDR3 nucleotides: TGTGCCAGCAGCTTAGTTCAAGAGACCCAGTACTTC. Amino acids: CASSLVQETQYF.